The 17 T cell receptor beta chains in this list originate from one sample, sequenced in a study of resident and recirculating memory T cells in vitiligo. Sequencing used immunoSEQ multiplex PCR; TCRdb keeps in-frame clones, though not all of them. In the table there are about 42,000 clones, 92% of which are singletons. The sequenced sample consisted of blood. All receptors derive from a male donor with vitiligo.

The V call is TRBV5-6, the J call TRBJ2-1; maybe TRBD2 (5 bases). Trimming shortened V by 5 bases and J by 7 bases, and 16 bases separated the two germline ends. CDR1 and CDR2 from the germline V gene are SGHDT and YYEEEE. The CDR3 runs 14 residues. This CDR3 reads CASRRATRPNEQFF. Written as DNA, the CDR3 is TGTGCCAGCAGGCGGGCCACCCGGCCGAATGAGCAGTTCTTC.

V usage is TRBV6-6 and J usage is TRBJ2-5; 8 bases are a match to TRBD1. V was clipped by 4 bases and J by 5 bases; unmatched bases: 6. CDR1 MNHNY and CDR2 SVGAGI come from the germline V gene (reference sequence). The CDR3 is 14 amino acids. The CDR3 loop reads CASSSTGARETQYF. CDR3 nucleotide sequence: TGTGCCAGCAGTTCGACAGGGGCGCGGGAGACCCAGTACTTC.

Concerning this clone: Compared with germline, one end of the junction differs, possibly owing to a read error. The chain couples TRBV7-3 to TRBJ2-6; maybe TRBD1 (5 bases). Germline lookup yields CDR1 SGHTA and CDR2 FQGTGA. This CDR3 contains 15 residues. CDR3 sequence reads: CASSVTQAGANVLTF. CDR3 in DNA: TGTGCCAGCAGCGTAACACAGGCTGGGGCCAACGTCCTGACTTTC.

The sample holds one count of this clone. V is TRBV5-6 and J is TRBJ2-5; 11 positions agree with TRBD2. V dropped 2 bases and J dropped 4; count of bases not matched to a gene: 4. Per germline, CDR1 SGHDT and CDR2 YYEEEE. The CDR3 is 15 residues long. The CDR3: CASSFVAGGRETQYF. In DNA, the CDR3 is TGTGCCAGCAGCTTCGTAGCGGGGGGGCGAGAGACCCAGTACTTC. The full variable domain, completed using reference TRBV5-6 and TRBJ2-5, is DAGVTQSPTHLIKTRGQQVTLRCSPKSGHDTVSWYQQALGQGPQFIFQYYEEEERQRGNFPDRFSGHQFPNYSSELNVNALLLGDSALYLCASSFVAGGRETQYFGPGTRLLVL.

The chain joins TRBV5-1 to TRBJ1-2, with 8 bases matching TRBD1. J was trimmed by 4 bases and V by 4 bases; bases with no gene match: 6. Germline lookup yields CDR1 SGHRS and CDR2 YFSETQ. The CDR3 length is 14 residues. This chain's CDR3 is CASSRETGAYGYTF. For the CDR3, the DNA is TGCGCCAGCAGCCGAGAGACAGGGGCCTATGGCTACACCTTC.

The rearrangement links TRBV11-2 to TRBJ2-3; 8 nucleotides match TRBD2. Germline V gene lookup returns CDR1 SGHAT and CDR2 FQNNGV. This CDR3 is 15 amino acids long. After removal of 4 bases from V and 2 bases from J, the junction contained 5 bases not matched to a gene. CDR3 nucleotides: TGTGCCAGCAGCTCCCAGACTAGCGACACAGATACGCAGTATTTT. Its protein product is CASSSQTSDTDTQYF.

This clone showed up just a few times. The V gene is TRBV11-2, the J gene TRBJ1-1; D ambiguous. The CDR3 length is 13 residues. The V gene lost 5 bases and the J gene lost 3 bases, with 10 bases spanning the gap. Germline V CDR1 and CDR2: SGHAT, FQNNGV. The CDR3, as DNA: TGTGCCAGCAGCGACGGGATGTACACTGAAGCTTTCTTT. This codes for CASSDGMYTEAFF. Drawing the rest from reference TRBV11-2 and TRBJ1-1, the complete variable domain is EAGVAQSPRYKIIEKRQSVAFWCNPISGHATLYWYQQILGQGPKLLIQFQNNGVVDDSQLPKDRFSAERLKGVDSTLKIQPAKLEDSAVYLCASSDGMYTEAFFGQGTRLTVV.

The rearrangement links TRBV5-1 to TRBJ2-5, with 10 bases lining up with TRBD2. The length of the CDR3 is 15 residues. Germline CDR1 SGHRS, CDR2 YFSETQ. V dropped 4 bases and J dropped 2; count of bases not matched to a gene: 5. The CDR3 is CASSPTSGSQETQYF. The CDR3 region has the DNA TGCGCCAGCAGCCCGACTAGCGGGTCACAAGAGACCCAGTACTTC.

The chain is built from TRBV4-3 and TRBJ2-1; 12 positions agree with TRBD1. CDR1 LGHNA and CDR2 YSLEER come from the germline V gene. V lost 0 bases to trimming and J lost 6 bases; unmatched junction nucleotides: 6. This CDR3 comprises 17 residues. As DNA, the CDR3 is TGCGCCAGCAGCCAAGATCGAGGGACAGGGGGCGGCAATGAGCAGTTCTTC. It translates to CASSQDRGTGGGNEQFF.

The V gene is TRBV11-1, the J gene TRBJ1-6, with 8 positions matching TRBD1. The V gene end was trimmed by 3 bases and the J gene end by 0 bases; junction bases not matched to a gene: 7. CDR1 is SGHAT, CDR2 FQDESV, per germline (reference sequence). The CDR3 loop spans 18 amino acids. CDR3 nucleotides: TGTGCCAGCAGCTTCTCAGGGGGCCCGAGCTCCTATAATTCACCCCTCCACTTT. It specifies CASSFSGGPSSYNSPLHF. Based on the CDR3 plus reference TRBV11-1 and TRBJ1-6, the full variable domain is EAEVAQSPRYKITEKSQAVAFWCDPISGHATLYWYRQILGQGPELLVQFQDESVVDDSQLPKDRFSAERLKGVDSTLKIQPAELGDSAMYLCASSFSGGPSSYNSPLHFGNGTRLTVT.

The chain recombines TRBV30 with TRBJ1-2; D remains ambiguous. V gave up 3 bases and J gave up 4 bases, with 15 bases separating them. The CDR3 sequence is 14 residues long. Germline values: CDR1 GTSNPN, CDR2 SVGIG (reference sequence). CDR3 sequence: CAWSPLGLTYGYTF. The CDR3 DNA sequence: TGTGCCTGGAGCCCCCTAGGACTGACCTATGGCTACACCTTC.

The chain uses TRBV21-1 and TRBJ1-5; whether TRBD1, the table's D call, matches the DNA was not checked. TRBV21-1 is a documented pseudogene. CDR3 length: 18 amino acids. The DNA for the CDR3 is TGTGCCAGCAGCAAAGGGGGCGGACAGAAAAAAGGCAATCAGCCCCAGCATTTT. Its protein is CASSKGGGQKKGNQPQHF.

The chain recombines TRBV4-3 with TRBJ1-4; D not certain. V lost 0 bases and J 13 bases, leaving 12 bases between the germline ends. CDR1 and CDR2 from the germline V gene are LGHNA and YSLEER. The CDR3 runs to 13 residues. DNA of the CDR3: TGCGCCAGCAGCCAAGATCTGATGGTCGGACTGTTTTTT. Protein: CASSQDLMVGLFF.

This chain links TRBV9 with TRBJ1-6, with D possibly TRBD1 on 6 matching bases. V lost 0 bases to trimming and J lost 7 bases, with 14 bases between them. Germline V CDR1 and CDR2: SGDLS, YYNGEE. CDR3 length equals 16 residues. As DNA, the CDR3 is TGTGCCAGCAGCGTAGAACTCGGACAGCCCAATTCACCCCTCCACTTT. It codes for CASSVELGQPNSPLHF.

Regarding this clone: This CDR3 is also generated by other DNA sequences in the sample. The genes are TRBV6-4 and TRBJ2-3, with a weak D call TRBD2 (7 bases). This CDR3 region has 15 residues. Germline-derived CDR1 and CDR2 are MRHNA and SNTAGT. Deletions cut 0 bases from V and 2 bases from J, with 9 bases between. DNA for the CDR3: TGTGCCAGCAGTGACTCGGGGGGGGCCACAGATACGCAGTATTTT. Amino acids: CASSDSGGATDTQYF.

The V and J genes are TRBV6-1 and TRBJ2-1; TRBD2 agrees at 8 bases. J lost 8 bases, V lost 7 bases, and 10 bases had no gene match. This CDR3 is 14 amino acids long. Germline V lookup: CDR1 MNHNS, CDR2 SASEGT. This chain's CDR3 is CASTGLAGLDEQFF. The CDR3 coding sequence is TGTGCCAGCACAGGACTAGCAGGTTTGGATGAGCAGTTCTTC.

In its sample, this clone ranks as medium-sized. The rearrangement joins TRBV29-1 to TRBJ1-6; D may be TRBD1 (6 bases). This CDR3 is 12 amino acids long. Germline V gene lookup returns CDR1 SQVTM and CDR2 ANQGSEA. The CDR3 DNA reads as TGCAGGGCCCAGGGGATTGATTCACCCCTCCACTTT. The encoded protein is CRAQGIDSPLHF.